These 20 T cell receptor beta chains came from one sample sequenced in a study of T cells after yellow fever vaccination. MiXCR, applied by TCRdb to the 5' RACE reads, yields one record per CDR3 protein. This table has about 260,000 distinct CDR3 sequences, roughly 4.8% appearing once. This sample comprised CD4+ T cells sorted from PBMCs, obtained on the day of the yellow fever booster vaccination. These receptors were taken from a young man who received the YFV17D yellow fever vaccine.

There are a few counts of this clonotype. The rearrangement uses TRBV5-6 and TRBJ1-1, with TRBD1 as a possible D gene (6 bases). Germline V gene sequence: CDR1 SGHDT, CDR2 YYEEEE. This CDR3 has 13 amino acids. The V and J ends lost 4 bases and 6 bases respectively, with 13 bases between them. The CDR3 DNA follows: TGTGCCAGCAGCCCAGGGAGGGGGGCTGAAGCTTTCTTT. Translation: CASSPGRGAEAFF.

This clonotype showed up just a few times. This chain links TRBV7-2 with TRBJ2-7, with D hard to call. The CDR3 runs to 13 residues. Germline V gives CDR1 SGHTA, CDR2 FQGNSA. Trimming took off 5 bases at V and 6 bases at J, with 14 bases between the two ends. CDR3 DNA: TGTGCCAGCAGCGCCCAGGTCGGGCGCGAGCAGTACTTC. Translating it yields CASSAQVGREQYF.

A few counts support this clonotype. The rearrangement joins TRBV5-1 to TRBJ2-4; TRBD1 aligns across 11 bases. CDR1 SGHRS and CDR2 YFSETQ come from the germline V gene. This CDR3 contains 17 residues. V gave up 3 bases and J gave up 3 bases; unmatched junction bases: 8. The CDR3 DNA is TGCGCCAGCAGCTACCTCGGACAGGGGGCGTTCAAAAACATTCAGTACTTC. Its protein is CASSYLGQGAFKNIQYF.

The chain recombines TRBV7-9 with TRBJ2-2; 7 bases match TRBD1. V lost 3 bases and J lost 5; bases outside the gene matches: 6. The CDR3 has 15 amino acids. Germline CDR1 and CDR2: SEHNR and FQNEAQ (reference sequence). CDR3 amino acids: CASSFGTVHTGELFF. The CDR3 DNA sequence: TGTGCCAGCAGCTTCGGGACAGTCCATACCGGGGAGCTGTTTTTT.

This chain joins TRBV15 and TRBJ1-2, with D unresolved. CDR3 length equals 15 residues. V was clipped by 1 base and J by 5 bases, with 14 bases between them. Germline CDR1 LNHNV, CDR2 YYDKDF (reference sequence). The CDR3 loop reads CATSRAGRPEYGYTF. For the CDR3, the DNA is TGTGCCACCAGCAGAGCGGGGAGGCCTGAGTATGGCTACACCTTC. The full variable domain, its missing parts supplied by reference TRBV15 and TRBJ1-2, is DAMVIQNPRYQVTQFGKPVTLSCSQTLNHNVMYWYQQKSSQAPKLLFHYYDKDFNNEADTPDNFQSRRPNTSFCFLDIRSPGLGDTAMYLCATSRAGRPEYGYTFGSGTRLTVV.

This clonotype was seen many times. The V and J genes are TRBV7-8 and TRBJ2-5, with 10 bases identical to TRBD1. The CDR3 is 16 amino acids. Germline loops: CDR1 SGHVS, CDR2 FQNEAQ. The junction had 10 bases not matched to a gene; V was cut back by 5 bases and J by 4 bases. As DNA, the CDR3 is TGTGCCAGCAGCCGGCGGACAGGGGGTGAGGGAGAGACCCAGTACTTC. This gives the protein CASSRRTGGEGETQYF.

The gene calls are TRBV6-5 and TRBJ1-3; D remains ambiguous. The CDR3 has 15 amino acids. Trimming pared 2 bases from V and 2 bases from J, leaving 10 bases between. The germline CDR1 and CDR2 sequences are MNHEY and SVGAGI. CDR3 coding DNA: TGTGCCAGCAGTTACCGTCCGGAGCCTGGAAACACCATATATTTT. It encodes CASSYRPEPGNTIYF.

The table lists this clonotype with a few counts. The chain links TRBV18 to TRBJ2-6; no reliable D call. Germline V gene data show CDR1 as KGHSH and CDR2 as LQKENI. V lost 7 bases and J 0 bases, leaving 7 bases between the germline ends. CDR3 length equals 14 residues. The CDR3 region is CASFPTSGANVLTF. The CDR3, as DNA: TGTGCCAGCTTCCCTACCTCTGGGGCCAACGTCCTGACTTTC.

This CDR3 reads CASSLVGGGEKLFF. The CDR3 DNA sequence: TGTGCCAGCAGCTTAGTCGGTGGGGGTGAAAAACTGTTTTTT. The rearrangement joins TRBV7-9 to TRBJ1-4; a possible D gene is TRBD1 (5 bases). The CDR3 totals 14 residues. V was shortened by 1 base and J by 7 bases, with 10 bases between the two germline ends. The V gene's germline CDR1 is SEHNR and CDR2 FQNEAQ (reference sequence).

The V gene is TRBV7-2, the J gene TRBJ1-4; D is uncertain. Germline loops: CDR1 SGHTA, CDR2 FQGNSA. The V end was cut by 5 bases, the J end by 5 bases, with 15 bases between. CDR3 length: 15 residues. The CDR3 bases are TGTGCCAGCAGCCCCCTCGGGGTGGGCAATGAAAAACTGTTTTTT. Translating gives CASSPLGVGNEKLFF.

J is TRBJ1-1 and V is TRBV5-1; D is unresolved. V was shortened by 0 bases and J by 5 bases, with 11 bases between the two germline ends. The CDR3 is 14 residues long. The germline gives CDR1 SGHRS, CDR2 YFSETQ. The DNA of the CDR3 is TGCGCCAGCAGCTTGGAGCCGTTACGGACTGAAGCTTTCTTT. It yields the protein CASSLEPLRTEAFF.

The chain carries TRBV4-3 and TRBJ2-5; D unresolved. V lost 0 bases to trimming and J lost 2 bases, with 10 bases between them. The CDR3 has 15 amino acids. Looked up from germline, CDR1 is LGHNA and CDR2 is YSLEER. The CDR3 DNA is TGCGCCAGCAGCCAAGATAGGGCGGCACAAGAGACCCAGTACTTC. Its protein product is CASSQDRAAQETQYF.

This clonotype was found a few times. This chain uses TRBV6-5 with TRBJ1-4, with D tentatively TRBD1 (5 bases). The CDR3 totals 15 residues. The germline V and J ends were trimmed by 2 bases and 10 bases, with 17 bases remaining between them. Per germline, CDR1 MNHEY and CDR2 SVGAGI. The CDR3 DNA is TGTGCCAGCAGTTACCGGGACCAGGGAGGTCGAAAACTGTTTTTT. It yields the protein CASSYRDQGGRKLFF.

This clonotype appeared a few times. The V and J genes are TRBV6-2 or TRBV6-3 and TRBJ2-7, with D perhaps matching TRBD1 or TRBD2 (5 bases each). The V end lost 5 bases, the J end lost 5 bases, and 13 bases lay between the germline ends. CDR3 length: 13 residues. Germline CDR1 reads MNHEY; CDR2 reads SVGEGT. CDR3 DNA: TGTGCCAGCAGTCCGGGACCTTGGGACGAGCAGTACGTC. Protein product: CASSPGPWDEQYV.

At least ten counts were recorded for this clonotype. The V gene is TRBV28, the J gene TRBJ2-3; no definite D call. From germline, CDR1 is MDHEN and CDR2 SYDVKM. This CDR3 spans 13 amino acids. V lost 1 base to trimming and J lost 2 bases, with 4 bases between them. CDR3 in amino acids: CASSLYATDTQYF. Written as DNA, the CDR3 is TGTGCCAGCAGTTTATACGCCACAGATACGCAGTATTTT.

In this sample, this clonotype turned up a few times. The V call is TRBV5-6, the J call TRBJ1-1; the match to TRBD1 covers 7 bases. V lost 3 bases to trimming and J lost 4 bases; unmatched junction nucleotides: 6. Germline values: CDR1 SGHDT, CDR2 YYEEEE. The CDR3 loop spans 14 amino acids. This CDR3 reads CASSYLTGSTEAFF. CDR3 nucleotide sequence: TGTGCCAGCAGCTACTTGACAGGGAGCACTGAAGCTTTCTTT.

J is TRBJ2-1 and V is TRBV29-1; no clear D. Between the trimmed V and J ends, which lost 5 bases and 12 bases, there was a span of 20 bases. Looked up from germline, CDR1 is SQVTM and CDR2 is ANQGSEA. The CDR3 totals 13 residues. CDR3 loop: CSVPAPPVARQFF. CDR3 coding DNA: TGCAGCGTTCCTGCACCACCGGTCGCCCGGCAGTTCTTC.

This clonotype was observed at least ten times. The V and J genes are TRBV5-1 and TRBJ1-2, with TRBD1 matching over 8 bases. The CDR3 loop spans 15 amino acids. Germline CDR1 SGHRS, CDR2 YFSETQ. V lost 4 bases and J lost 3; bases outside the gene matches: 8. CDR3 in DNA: TGCGCCAGCAGCAGGACAGGGCTTAGTGACTATGGCTACACCTTC. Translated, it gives CASSRTGLSDYGYTF.

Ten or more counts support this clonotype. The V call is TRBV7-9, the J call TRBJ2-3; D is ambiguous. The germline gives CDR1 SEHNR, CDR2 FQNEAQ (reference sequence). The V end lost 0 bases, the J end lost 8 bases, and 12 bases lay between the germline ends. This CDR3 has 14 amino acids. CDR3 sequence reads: CASSLAPRLGTQYF. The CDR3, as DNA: TGTGCCAGCAGCTTAGCTCCCCGATTAGGTACGCAGTATTTT.

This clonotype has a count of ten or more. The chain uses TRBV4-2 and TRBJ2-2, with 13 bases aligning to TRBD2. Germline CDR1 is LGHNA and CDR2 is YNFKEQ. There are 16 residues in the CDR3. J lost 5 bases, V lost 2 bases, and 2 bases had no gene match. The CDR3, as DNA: TGTGCCAGCAGCCAACCGGGACTAGCGGGGACCGGGGAGCTGTTTTTT. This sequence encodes CASSQPGLAGTGELFF.